The following is a TCR beta chain sequence with its context. These data are taken from a study of blood T cell repertoires in COVID-19. Overall study: Donors in the United States, Italy and Spain gave samples during acute or convalescent COVID-19. Sources were T cells, B-cell-depleted T cells, or PBMCs; the material itself was cDNA or gDNA.

In the authors' methods: Quantification of nucleated cells was approximated via reference gene primer amplification. Produced via immunoSEQ multiplex PCR; TCRdb's table is partial and in-frame only. The V and J calls and clone size come from that table; D and trimming were worked out from the DNA. The sample holds 100,000 to 150,000 clones, 84% seen once. This TCR came from a woman aged 25 to 39 who had recovered from COVID-19. Material: peripheral blood.

CDR3 in amino acids: CASSHQGTPLHF. CDR3 bases: TGTGCCAGTAGTCACCAGGGGACACCCCTCCACTTT. This chain uses TRBV19 with TRBJ1-6, with a possible D match to TRBD1 (6 bases). The germline V gene encodes CDR1 LNHDA and CDR2 SQIVND (reference sequence). This CDR3 has 12 residues. V lost 5 bases and J 11 bases, leaving 10 bases between the germline ends. The full variable domain, rest sourced from reference TRBV19 and TRBJ1-6, is DGGITQSPKYLFRKEGQNVTLSCEQNLNHDAMYWYRQDPGQGLRLIYYSQIVNDFQKGDIAEGYSVSREKKESFPLTVTSAQKNPTAFYLCASSHQGTPLHFGNGTRLTVT.